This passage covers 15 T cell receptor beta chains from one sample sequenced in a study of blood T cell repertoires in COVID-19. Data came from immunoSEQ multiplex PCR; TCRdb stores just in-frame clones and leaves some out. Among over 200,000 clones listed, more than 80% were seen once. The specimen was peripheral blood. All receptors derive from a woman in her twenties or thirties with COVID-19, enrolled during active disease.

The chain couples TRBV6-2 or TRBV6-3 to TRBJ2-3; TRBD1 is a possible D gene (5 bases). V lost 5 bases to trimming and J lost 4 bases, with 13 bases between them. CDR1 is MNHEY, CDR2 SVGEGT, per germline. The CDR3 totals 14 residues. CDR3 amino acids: CASSTRKGADTQYF. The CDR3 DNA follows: TGTGCCAGCAGTACCCGAAAAGGGGCAGATACGCAGTATTTT.

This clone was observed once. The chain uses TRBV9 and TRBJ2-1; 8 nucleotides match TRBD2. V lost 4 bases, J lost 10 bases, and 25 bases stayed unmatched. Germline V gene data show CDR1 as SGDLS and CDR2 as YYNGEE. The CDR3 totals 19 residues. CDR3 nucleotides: TGTGCCAGCAGCCCGAGTAGGGGAACCGGGACTAGGGTTAGGATCGAGCAGTTCTTC. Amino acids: CASSPSRGTGTRVRIEQFF.

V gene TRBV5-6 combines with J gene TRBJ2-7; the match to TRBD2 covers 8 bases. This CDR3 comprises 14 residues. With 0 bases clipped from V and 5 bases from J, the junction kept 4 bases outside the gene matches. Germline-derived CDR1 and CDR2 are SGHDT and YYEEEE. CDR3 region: CASSLDGRANEQYF. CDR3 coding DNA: TGTGCCAGCAGCTTGGACGGGAGGGCCAACGAGCAGTACTTC.

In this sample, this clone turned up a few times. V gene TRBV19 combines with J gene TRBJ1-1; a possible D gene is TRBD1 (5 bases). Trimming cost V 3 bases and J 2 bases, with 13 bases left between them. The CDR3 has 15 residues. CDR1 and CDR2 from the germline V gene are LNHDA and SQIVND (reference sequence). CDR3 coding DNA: TGTGCCAGTAGTATGAATGGGGCAGCCAACACTGAAGCTTTCTTT. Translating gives CASSMNGAANTEAFF.

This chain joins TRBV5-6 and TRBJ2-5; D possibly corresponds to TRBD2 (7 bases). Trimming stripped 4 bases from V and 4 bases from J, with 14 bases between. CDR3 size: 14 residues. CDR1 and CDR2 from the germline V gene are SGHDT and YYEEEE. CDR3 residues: CASSGRGGAETQYF. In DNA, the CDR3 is TGTGCCAGCAGCGGAAGGGGGGGAGCAGAGACCCAGTACTTC. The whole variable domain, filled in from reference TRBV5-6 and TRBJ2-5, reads DAGVTQSPTHLIKTRGQQVTLRCSPKSGHDTVSWYQQALGQGPQFIFQYYEEEERQRGNFPDRFSGHQFPNYSSELNVNALLLGDSALYLCASSGRGGAETQYFGPGTRLLVL.

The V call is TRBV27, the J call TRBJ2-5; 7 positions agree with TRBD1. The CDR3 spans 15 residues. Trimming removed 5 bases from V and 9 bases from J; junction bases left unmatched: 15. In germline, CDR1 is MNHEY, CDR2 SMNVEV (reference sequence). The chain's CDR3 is CASSPTNRGSGPQYF. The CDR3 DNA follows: TGTGCCAGCAGTCCGACCAACAGGGGCTCAGGGCCCCAGTACTTC.

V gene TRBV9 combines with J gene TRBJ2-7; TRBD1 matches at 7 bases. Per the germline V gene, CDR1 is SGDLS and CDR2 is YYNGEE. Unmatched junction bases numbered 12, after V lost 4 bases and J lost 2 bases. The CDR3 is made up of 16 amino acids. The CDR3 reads CASSPSSKGAPYEQYF. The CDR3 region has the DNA TGTGCCAGCAGCCCCAGCTCTAAGGGGGCCCCCTACGAGCAGTACTTC.

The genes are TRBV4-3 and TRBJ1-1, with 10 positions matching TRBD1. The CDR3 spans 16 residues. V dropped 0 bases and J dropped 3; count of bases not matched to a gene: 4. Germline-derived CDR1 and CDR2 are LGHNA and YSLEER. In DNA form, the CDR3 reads TGCGCCAGCAGCCAAGACCCCGACAGGGGGCACACTGAAGCTTTCTTT. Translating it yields CASSQDPDRGHTEAFF.

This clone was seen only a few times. The CDR3 sequence is CASSSAQGNAYEQYF. The CDR3 DNA reads TGCGCCAGCAGCTCCGCCCAGGGGAATGCCTACGAGCAGTACTTC. The chain carries TRBV5-1 and TRBJ2-7; weak D call: TRBD1 (6 bases). The CDR3 runs to 15 residues. CDR1 SGHRS and CDR2 YFSETQ come from the germline V gene. The ends were cut back, 3 bases at V and 2 bases at J, with 15 bases in the middle.

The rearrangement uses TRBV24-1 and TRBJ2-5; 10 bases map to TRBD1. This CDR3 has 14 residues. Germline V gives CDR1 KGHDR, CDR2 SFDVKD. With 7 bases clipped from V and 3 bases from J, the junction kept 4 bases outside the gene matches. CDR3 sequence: CATSRQGAEETQYF. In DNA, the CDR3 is TGTGCCACCAGCCGACAGGGGGCGGAAGAGACCCAGTACTTC.

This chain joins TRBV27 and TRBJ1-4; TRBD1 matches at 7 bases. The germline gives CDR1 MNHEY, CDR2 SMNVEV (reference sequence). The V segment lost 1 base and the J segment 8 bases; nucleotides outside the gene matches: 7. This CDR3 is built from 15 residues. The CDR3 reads CASSLFPTGLEKLFF. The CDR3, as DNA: TGTGCCAGCAGTTTATTCCCGACAGGGCTAGAAAAACTGTTTTTT.

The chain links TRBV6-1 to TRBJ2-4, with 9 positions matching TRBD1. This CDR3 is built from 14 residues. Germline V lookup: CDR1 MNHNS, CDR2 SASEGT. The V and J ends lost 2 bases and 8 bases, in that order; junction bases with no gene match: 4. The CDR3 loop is CASSERDRDDIQYF. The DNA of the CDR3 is TGTGCCAGCAGTGAACGGGACAGGGATGACATTCAGTACTTC.

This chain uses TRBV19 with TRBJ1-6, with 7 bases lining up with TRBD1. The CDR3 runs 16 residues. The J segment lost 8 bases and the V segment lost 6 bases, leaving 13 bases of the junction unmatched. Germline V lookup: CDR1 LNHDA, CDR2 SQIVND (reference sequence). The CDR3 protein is CASSPASGTVDSPLHF. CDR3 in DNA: TGTGCCAGTAGCCCCGCTTCTGGGACAGTGGATTCACCCCTCCACTTT. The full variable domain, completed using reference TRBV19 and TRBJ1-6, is DGGITQSPKYLFRKEGQNVTLSCEQNLNHDAMYWYRQDPGQGLRLIYYSQIVNDFQKGDIAEGYSVSREKKESFPLTVTSAQKNPTAFYLCASSPASGTVDSPLHFGNGTRLTVT.

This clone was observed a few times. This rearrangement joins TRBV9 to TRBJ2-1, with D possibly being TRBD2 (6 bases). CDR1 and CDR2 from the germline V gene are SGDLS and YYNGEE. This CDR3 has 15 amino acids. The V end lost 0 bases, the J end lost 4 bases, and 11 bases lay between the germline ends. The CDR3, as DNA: TGTGCCAGCAGCGTAGGCGGGGCGCTTTACAATGAGCAGTTCTTC. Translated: CASSVGGALYNEQFF. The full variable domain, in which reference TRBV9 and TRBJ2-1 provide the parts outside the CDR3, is DSGVTQTPKHLITATGQRVTLRCSPRSGDLSVYWYQQSLDQGLQFLIQYYNGEERAKGNILERFSAQQFPDLHSELNLSSLELGDSALYFCASSVGGALYNEQFFGPGTRLTVL.

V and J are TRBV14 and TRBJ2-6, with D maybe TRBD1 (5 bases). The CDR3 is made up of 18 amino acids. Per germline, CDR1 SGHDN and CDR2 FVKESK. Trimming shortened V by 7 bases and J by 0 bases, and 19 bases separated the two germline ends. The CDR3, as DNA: TGTGCCAGCACACGGAGCCAGGGCGGTAGCTCTGGGGCCAACGTCCTGACTTTC. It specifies CASTRSQGGSSGANVLTF.